This paragraph reports one T cell receptor (beta chain). No antigen is known for it. These data belong to a study of shared clonotypes between healthy human individuals. Broader study findings: Generation of non-shared clonotypes was less probable than generation of clonotypes shared by all four donors.

The CDR3 covers 18 residues. The J segment lost 2 bases and the V segment lost 1 base, leaving 8 bases of the junction unmatched. Looked up from germline, CDR1 is MDHEN and CDR2 is SYDVKM. Only CD45RO-negative cells positively selected for CCR7 counted as naive CD8 cells, so terminally differentiated effector memory CD45RA+ cells were excluded. Only in-frame clones appear in the TCRdb table, and some are missing; sequencing was by immunoSEQ multiplex PCR. The sample lists under 850,000 clones, 90% to 95% seen once, with less than 25% in the top ten. Sequencing was performed on naive CD8+ T cells sorted from blood. This clonotype originated in a man aged 25 to 40 in good health. This chain uses TRBV28 with TRBJ2-6, with TRBD1 matching over 7 bases. CDR3 protein: CASSLFSRQGPGANVLTF. The CDR3 DNA follows: TGTGCCAGCAGTTTATTTTCGAGACAGGGACCTGGGGCCAACGTCCTGACTTTC. Using reference TRBV28 and TRBJ2-6 for the parts outside the CDR3, the full variable domain is DVKVTQSSRYLVKRTGEKVFLECVQDMDHENMFWYRQDPGLGLRLIYFSYDVKMKEKGDIPEGYSVSREKKERFSLILESASTNQTSMYLCASSLFSRQGPGANVLTFGAGSRLTVL.